This TCR beta chain is from a study of vaccination effects on CD4 cells after COVID-19. Only in-frame clones appear in the TCRdb table, and some are missing; sequencing was by immunoSEQ multiplex PCR. The sample yields 30,000 to 40,000 clones, about 66% seen once. From germline, CDR1 is SGHRS and CDR2 YFSETQ. The V end lost 4 bases, the J end lost 3 bases, and 14 bases lay between the germline ends. The CDR3 length is 15 residues. Regarding the study as a whole: Infection-derived and vaccine-derived clones contracted markedly late after vaccination.

As concerns this clone: Its cognate antigen is unknown.

Using viral peptide pools, the ViraFEST assay grew out antigen-specific CD4+ T cells prior to sequencing. Having been cultured for approximately ten days, the cells underwent CD4+ T cell isolation. Subjects were given two BNT162b2 or mRNA-1273 vaccine doses. The rearrangement joins TRBV5-1 to TRBJ1-5; D perhaps matches TRBD1 (5 bases). The specimen comprised CD4+ T cells from PBMCs cultured with SARS-CoV-2 spike peptides, sampled after COVID-19 vaccination. This TCR derives from a human donor who received a COVID-19 vaccine. The CDR3 is CASSPGQLPNQPQHF. DNA for the CDR3: TGCGCCAGCAGCCCCGGACAACTACCCAATCAGCCCCAGCATTTT. The full variable domain, rest sourced from reference TRBV5-1 and TRBJ1-5, is KAGVTQTPRYLIKTRGQQVTLSCSPISGHRSVSWYQQTPGQGLQFLFEYFSETQRNKGNFPGRFSGRQFSNSRSEMNVSTLELGDSALYLCASSPGQLPNQPQHFGDGTRLSIL.